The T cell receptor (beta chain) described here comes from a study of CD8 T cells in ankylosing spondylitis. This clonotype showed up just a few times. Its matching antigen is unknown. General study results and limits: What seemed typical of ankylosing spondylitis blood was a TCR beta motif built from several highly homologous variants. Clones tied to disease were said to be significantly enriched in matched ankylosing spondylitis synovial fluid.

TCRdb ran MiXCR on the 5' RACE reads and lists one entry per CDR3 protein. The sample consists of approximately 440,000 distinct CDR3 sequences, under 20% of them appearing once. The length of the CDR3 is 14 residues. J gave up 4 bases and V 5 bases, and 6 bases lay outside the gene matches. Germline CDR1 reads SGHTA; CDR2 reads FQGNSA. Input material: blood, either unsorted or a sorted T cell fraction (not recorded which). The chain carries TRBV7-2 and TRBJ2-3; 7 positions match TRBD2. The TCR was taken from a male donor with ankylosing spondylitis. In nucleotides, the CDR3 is TGTGCCAGCAGCCCCGGGACTATACCAGATACGCAGTATTTT. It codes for CASSPGTIPDTQYF.